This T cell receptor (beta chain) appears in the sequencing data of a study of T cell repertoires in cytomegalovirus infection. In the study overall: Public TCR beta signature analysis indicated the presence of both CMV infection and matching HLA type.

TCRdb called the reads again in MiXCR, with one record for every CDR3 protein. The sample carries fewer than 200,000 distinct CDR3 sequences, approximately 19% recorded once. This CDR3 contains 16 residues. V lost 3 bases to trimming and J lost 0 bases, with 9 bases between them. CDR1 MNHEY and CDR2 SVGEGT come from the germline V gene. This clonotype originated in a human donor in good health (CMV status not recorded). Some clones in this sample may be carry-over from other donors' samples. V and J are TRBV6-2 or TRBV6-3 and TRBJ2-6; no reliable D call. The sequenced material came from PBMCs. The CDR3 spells CASSYSRSSGANVLTF. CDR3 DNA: TGTGCCAGCAGTTATAGTCGAAGCTCTGGGGCCAACGTCCTGACTTTC.